This entry lists 26 T cell receptor beta chains sequenced from one sample in a study of T cell changes during pregnancy in multiple sclerosis (dated by TCRdb to the late 2010s). The library relied on the immunoSEQ multiplex PCR assay. Held by TCRdb, this immuneACCESS table contains in-frame sequences only and omits some clones. Under half of the omission traces to an unresolved V gene where checked; the cause of the rest is unknown. Present in this sample are nearly 60,000 clones, 75% to 95% of which were seen just once. Under 0.6% of the sample comes from the top ten. The sample here was CD4+ T cells from peripheral blood mononuclear cells, taken after pregnancy. The origin of the receptors is a female donor in good health, enrolled as a control in a pregnancy study.

Here the CDR3 reads CASSLGGGETEAFF. CDR3 bases: TGCGCCAGCAGCTTAGGCGGGGGAGAGACTGAAGCTTTCTTT. The V call is TRBV5-1, the J call TRBJ1-1, with a weak D call TRBD1 (5 bases). CDR1 and CDR2 (germline): SGHRS, YFSETQ. V was pared by 2 bases and J by 5 bases, with 13 bases between. The length of the CDR3 is 14 residues. The variable domain in full, with the rest retrieved from reference TRBV5-1 and TRBJ1-1, is KAGVTQTPRYLIKTRGQQVTLSCSPISGHRSVSWYQQTPGQGLQFLFEYFSETQRNKGNFPGRFSGRQFSNSRSEMNVSTLELGDSALYLCASSLGGGETEAFFGQGTRLTVV.

The chain combines TRBV7-6 with TRBJ2-3; 9 nucleotides match TRBD1. V lost 6 bases to trimming and J lost 4 bases; unmatched junction nucleotides: 5. This CDR3 region has 14 residues. The germline CDR1 and CDR2 sequences are SGHVS and FNYEAQ. The CDR3 region is CASRSGQGSDTQYF. In DNA, the CDR3 is TGTGCCAGCAGATCGGGACAGGGATCAGATACGCAGTATTTT. Complete variable domain (other parts from reference TRBV7-6 and TRBJ2-3): GAGVSQSPRYKVTKRGQDVALRCDPISGHVSLYWYRQALGQGPEFLTYFNYEAQQDKSGLPNDRFSAERPEGSISTLTIQRTEQRDSAMYRCASRSGQGSDTQYFGPGTRLTVL.

V and J are TRBV5-1 and TRBJ2-7; D may be TRBD2 (6 bases). This CDR3 has 15 amino acids. The V and J ends lost 1 base and 1 base respectively, with 12 bases between them. Per germline, CDR1 SGHRS and CDR2 YFSETQ. Here the CDR3 DNA reads TGCGCCAGCAGCTTGCGTGCGGGGCCTTCCTACGAGCAGTACTTC. It codes for CASSLRAGPSYEQYF.

The chain combines TRBV5-4 with TRBJ2-2; 10 bases agree with TRBD1. There are 16 residues in the CDR3. V lost 4 bases to trimming and J lost 5 bases; unmatched junction nucleotides: 8. Germline V gives CDR1 SGHNT, CDR2 YYREEE (reference sequence). In DNA, the CDR3 is TGTGCCAGCAGCAGAACGGGACAGGGGAGGACCGGGGAGCTGTTTTTT. Its protein product is CASSRTGQGRTGELFF.

The rearrangement links TRBV5-5 to TRBJ2-1; TRBD2 matches 7 bases. V shed 4 bases and J 3 bases; nucleotides not matched to a gene: 10. CDR3 length equals 16 residues. Germline V gene data show CDR1 as SGHKS and CDR2 as YYEKEE (reference sequence). The CDR3 spells CASSLHGGTDYNEQFF. The DNA of the CDR3 is TGTGCCAGCAGCCTCCACGGGGGGACCGACTACAATGAGCAGTTCTTC.

The gene calls are TRBV7-2 and TRBJ2-1; D may be TRBD2 (5 bases). The CDR3 spans 13 residues. Trimming removed 0 bases from V and 5 bases from J, with 5 bases in between. The V gene's germline CDR1 is SGHTA and CDR2 FQGNSA. DNA for the CDR3: TGTGCCAGCAGCTTAGCGAGGGACAATGAGCAGTTCTTC. It encodes CASSLARDNEQFF.

The gene calls are TRBV4-3 and TRBJ2-5, with D possibly TRBD2 on 6 matching bases. CDR1 LGHNA and CDR2 YSLEER come from the germline V gene. V was cut by 0 bases and J by 7 bases, with 12 bases left in between. The CDR3 contains 14 residues. CDR3 region: CASSQDSLGGTQYF. CDR3 in DNA: TGCGCCAGCAGCCAAGACTCACTGGGGGGGACCCAGTACTTC.

The chain carries TRBV18 and TRBJ1-2; 8 nucleotides line up with TRBD1. Germline CDR1 KGHSH, CDR2 LQKENI. CDR3 length: 18 amino acids. V lost 3 bases and J lost 9; bases outside the gene matches: 21. The chain's CDR3 is CASSPPDRAHTKGNRYTF. In DNA, the CDR3 is TGTGCCAGCTCACCTCCGGACAGGGCCCATACCAAGGGCAACCGCTACACCTTC.

The chain employs TRBV7-2 and TRBJ1-1; maybe TRBD1 (5 bases). The CDR3 has 15 amino acids. With 5 bases removed from V and 0 bases from J, the gap between germline ends came to 13 bases. Germline CDR1 SGHTA, CDR2 FQGNSA. In DNA, the CDR3 is TGTGCCAGCAGCCCCGGGGCGGGGGTGAACACTGAAGCTTTCTTT. The encoded protein is CASSPGAGVNTEAFF.

The CDR3 bases are TGTGCTAGCTCGACCACCATAATTACGGGACAGACCTTGAGCACTGAAGCTTTCTTT. Its translation: CASSTTIITGQTLSTEAFF. This rearrangement joins TRBV12-5 to TRBJ1-1; 7 bases fit TRBD1. Germline V gene sequence: CDR1 LGHNT, CDR2 FRNRAP. The CDR3 extends over 19 amino acids. V gave up 9 bases and J gave up 4 bases; unmatched junction bases: 26.

The rearrangement links TRBV6-5 to TRBJ1-1; 7 nucleotides agree with TRBD1. The CDR3 contains 14 residues. Trimming at V came to 7 bases and at J to 0 bases, leaving 5 bases not matched to a gene. Germline assignment: CDR1 MNHEY and CDR2 SVGAGI. The CDR3 reads CASTDRAVNTEAFF. As DNA, the CDR3 is TGTGCCAGCACCGACAGGGCGGTGAACACTGAAGCTTTCTTT.

V and J are TRBV9 and TRBJ1-5; TRBD1 agrees at 7 bases. J lost 6 bases, V lost 5 bases, and 8 bases had no gene match. The germline gives CDR1 SGDLS, CDR2 YYNGEE. CDR3 length: 14 amino acids. As DNA, the CDR3 is TGTGCCAGCAGTCGACAGGGCGTGGGTCAGCCCCAGCATTTT. Protein sequence: CASSRQGVGQPQHF.

The chain combines TRBV19 with TRBJ1-2; 8 bases are shared with TRBD1. Per the germline V gene, CDR1 is LNHDA and CDR2 is SQIVND (reference sequence). The CDR3 is 15 residues long. The V gene end was trimmed by 1 base and the J gene end by 4 bases; junction bases not matched to a gene: 5. CDR3 in amino acids: CASSIGRGRSYGYTF. The CDR3 nucleotides read TGTGCCAGTAGTATAGGCAGGGGGCGCAGCTATGGCTACACCTTC.

V usage is TRBV18 and J usage is TRBJ1-1; 8 positions match TRBD1. J was trimmed by 7 bases and V by 3 bases; bases with no gene match: 7. CDR1 KGHSH and CDR2 LQKENI come from the germline V gene. This CDR3 has 14 residues. CDR3 bases: TGTGCCAGCTCACCCGAGGCAGGGGGCAATGAAGCTTTCTTT. Translated, it gives CASSPEAGGNEAFF.

The gene calls are TRBV27 and TRBJ2-3; 10 bases align to TRBD2. Germline V gene data show CDR1 as MNHEY and CDR2 as SMNVEV (reference sequence). V was clipped by 6 bases and J by 3 bases; unmatched bases: 6. The CDR3 spans 15 residues. CDR3 loop: CASRELAGSTDTQYF. In nucleotides, the CDR3 is TGTGCCAGCAGAGAACTAGCGGGGAGTACAGATACGCAGTATTTT.

This sequence joins TRBV6-5 and TRBJ1-1, with 7 positions matching TRBD1. Germline CDR1 MNHEY, CDR2 SVGAGI. This CDR3 is 14 amino acids long. V shed 10 bases and J 1 base; nucleotides not matched to a gene: 9. CDR3 loop: CATTDRLQNTEAFF. CDR3 nucleotides: TGTGCCACCACGGACAGGTTACAGAACACTGAAGCTTTCTTT.

This clone showed up just once. The chain employs TRBV9 and TRBJ1-2; 8 positions match TRBD1. J lost 4 bases, V lost 3 bases, and 8 bases had no gene match. This CDR3 region has 15 residues. Germline V lookup: CDR1 SGDLS, CDR2 YYNGEE. DNA for the CDR3: TGTGCCAGCAGCGAGACAGGGGTTGGAAGCTATGGCTACACCTTC. Its translation is CASSETGVGSYGYTF.

This sequence joins TRBV6-6 and TRBJ2-3, with TRBD2 matching 11 bases. Germline V gene lookup returns CDR1 MNHNY and CDR2 SVGAGI (reference sequence). With 9 bases clipped from V and 5 bases from J, the junction kept 13 bases outside the gene matches. This CDR3 is built from 16 residues. As DNA, the CDR3 is TGTGCCAGTTACACCGGGACTAGCGGTTCCAGAGATACGCAGTATTTT. This translates into CASYTGTSGSRDTQYF.

This clone was detected once. The V call is TRBV7-2, the J call TRBJ2-3; no definite D call. CDR3 length: 12 residues. Germline assignment: CDR1 SGHTA and CDR2 FQGNSA. V was cut by 4 bases and J by 1 base, with 3 bases left in between. In DNA form, the CDR3 reads TGTGCCAGCAGCTCGGGCACAGATACGCAGTATTTT. Translated: CASSSGTDTQYF.

The chain links TRBV30 to TRBJ1-5; 10 bases line up with TRBD1. CDR1 GTSNPN and CDR2 SVGIG come from the germline V gene (reference sequence). The CDR3 length is 13 residues. J lost 7 bases, V lost 4 bases, and 4 bases had no gene match. CDR3 DNA: TGTGCCTGGACGGACAGGGGGGAGCAGCCCCAGCATTTT. Encoded protein: CAWTDRGEQPQHF.

This clone has just a few counts. This chain connects TRBV5-6 to TRBJ2-7; 8 bases agree with TRBD1. Germline V lookup: CDR1 SGHDT, CDR2 YYEEEE. The V segment lost 3 bases and the J segment 1 base; nucleotides outside the gene matches: 3. The CDR3 extends over 14 amino acids. As DNA, the CDR3 is TGTGCCAGCAGCTGGACAGGGCCATCCTACGAGCAGTACTTC. The encoded protein is CASSWTGPSYEQYF. Full variable domain (missing parts from reference TRBV5-6 and TRBJ2-7): DAGVTQSPTHLIKTRGQQVTLRCSPKSGHDTVSWYQQALGQGPQFIFQYYEEEERQRGNFPDRFSGHQFPNYSSELNVNALLLGDSALYLCASSWTGPSYEQYFGPGTRLTVT.

The genes are TRBV6-1 and TRBJ2-2; 7 bases map to TRBD1. Germline V lookup: CDR1 MNHNS, CDR2 SASEGT. V lost 2 bases, J lost 7 bases, and 7 bases stayed unmatched. The CDR3 length is 15 residues. The CDR3: CASSENRGQSGELFF. The CDR3 DNA is TGTGCCAGCAGTGAAAATAGGGGACAGAGCGGGGAGCTGTTTTTT.

This chain joins TRBV12-5 and TRBJ2-5, with D unclear. Germline CDR1 LGHNT, CDR2 FRNRAP. The CDR3 covers 16 residues. V was pared by 0 bases and J by 5 bases, with 16 bases between. Here the CDR3 reads CASGLVLGQTGETQYF. In DNA form, the CDR3 reads TGTGCTAGTGGTTTGGTACTGGGTCAAACCGGGGAGACCCAGTACTTC.

This clone has only one observation. The chain links TRBV7-3 to TRBJ2-1; TRBD2 matches at 10 bases. Germline assignment: CDR1 SGHTA and CDR2 FQGTGA. The CDR3 sequence is 13 residues long. Trimming took 10 bases from V and 7 from J; bases not matched to a gene: 7. CDR3 loop: CATASGGLNEQFF. The CDR3 region has the DNA TGTGCCACCGCTAGCGGGGGTTTGAATGAGCAGTTCTTC.

A single count supports this clone. The chain recombines TRBV5-6 with TRBJ2-2, with a possible D match to TRBD1 (5 bases). There are 16 residues in the CDR3. Germline V gene data show CDR1 as SGHDT and CDR2 as YYEEEE. Trimming removed 5 bases at V and 6 bases at J, with 20 bases between. The CDR3 sequence is CASSHSRTPLSGELFF. As DNA, the CDR3 is TGTGCCAGCAGTCATTCCAGGACACCCCTTTCCGGGGAGCTGTTTTTT.

The gene calls are TRBV6-4 and TRBJ1-1; D not certain. V was cut by 6 bases and J by 2 bases, with 10 bases left in between. Germline V gene data show CDR1 as MRHNA and CDR2 as SNTAGT. CDR3 length equals 13 residues. CDR3 sequence: CASSADSNTEAFF. The CDR3 DNA reads TGTGCCAGCAGCGCCGACTCCAACACTGAAGCTTTCTTT.